These T cell receptor beta chains were read from a single sample in a study of T cells in Graves' hyperthyroidism and ophthalmopathy. In TCRdb, the multiplex PCR reads were re-called with MiXCR into one record per CDR3 protein. The sample holds around 260,000 distinct CDR3 sequences; about 25% are singletons and the top ten take approximately 25%. Sequencing was carried out using blood. The receptors were gathered from a man between 35 and 55 years old with Graves' hyperthyroidism that later progressed to Graves' ophthalmopathy. Each CDR3 is given with its conserved first and last residue. D genes are given only for firm matches. Size is stated for part of the rows, as once, few or many counts, or as a class when the clone is expanded.

TGTGCCAGCACCCAGGATCTAAACTATGGCTACACCTTC	CASTQDLNYGYTF	few	TRBJ1-2	-	TRBV12-3/TRBV12-4
TGCGCCAGCAGCCTGGGACTGAACTATGGCTACACCTTC	CASSLGLNYGYTF	many	TRBJ1-2	-	TRBV13
TGTGCCAGTAGTGCCCCAGTACCGACAGGGGAAAGAGCGAGCTACACCTTC	CASSAPVPTGERASYTF	many	TRBJ1-2	TRBD1	TRBV19
TGTGCCAGCAGTTACTTGGCAAAAGGCTACGAGCAGTACTTC	CASSYLAKGYEQYF	few	TRBJ2-7	-	TRBV6-5
TGTGCCACACTTGCAGATAACACTGAAGCTTTCTTT	CATLADNTEAFF	-	TRBJ1-1	-	TRBV12-3/TRBV12-4
TGCGCCAGCAGCCCTGGGGGCAAGTCCTACGAGCAGTACTTC	CASSPGGKSYEQYF	many	TRBJ2-7	-	TRBV5-1
TGCAGTGCCCTAGCGGGAATGTACGAGCAGTACTTC	CSALAGMYEQYF	-	TRBJ2-7	TRBD2	TRBV20-1
TGTGCCAGCAGTTCCCTAACTTACAGGGACCCCGAGAACACCGGGGAGCTGTTTTTT	CASSSLTYRDPENTGELFF	-	TRBJ2-2	-	TRBV12-3/TRBV12-4
TGTGCCAGCAGTTTAGGGGAAAAGGGGGGAAGCTACGAGCAGTACTTC	CASSLGEKGGSYEQYF	many	TRBJ2-7	-	TRBV12-3/TRBV12-4
TGTGCCTGGAGTGATCGGTCGACTTCTGGCTACACCTTC	CAWSDRSTSGYTF	many	TRBJ1-2	-	TRBV30
TGTGCCAGCAGCCGTACTGGGCAGGGTGTCTCTGGCTACACCTTC	CASSRTGQGVSGYTF	-	TRBJ1-2	-	TRBV12-3/TRBV12-4
TGTGCCAGCAGCCCAAGTGCGACCACTGAAGCTTTCTTT	CASSPSATTEAFF	few	TRBJ1-1	-	TRBV7-6
TGTGCCATCAGTGGAGGGGGGGGGTCCTACGAGCAGTACTTC	CAISGGGGSYEQYF	many	TRBJ2-7	-	TRBV10-3
TGTGCCAGCAGTCCTCGGGCTATAGACATTCAGTACTTC	CASSPRAIDIQYF	many	TRBJ2-4	-	TRBV28
TGTGCCAGCTCAATTGGACAGGGGGGAATCTACGAGCAGTACTTC	CASSIGQGGIYEQYF	few	TRBJ2-7	TRBD1	TRBV18
TGTGCCAGCAGCGTAGACCTGGGCTCTGGAAACACCATATATTTT	CASSVDLGSGNTIYF	many	TRBJ1-3	-	TRBV9
TGTGCCAGCCACTCTTTCAAGTACGAGCAGTACTTC	CASHSFKYEQYF	-	TRBJ2-7	-	TRBV28
TGCAGCGTTGAGACAGGCAACTATGGCTACACCTTC	CSVETGNYGYTF	-	TRBJ1-2	-	TRBV29-1
TGCAGCGCCTCCCAACGTGGGGTCTTTGGGAATGAAGCTTTCTTT	CSASQRGVFGNEAFF	many	TRBJ1-1	-	TRBV29-1
TGTGCCAGCAGTTTAGTGACAGGCGGGGAGAACGGCTACACCTTC	CASSLVTGGENGYTF	many	TRBJ1-2	-	TRBV12-3/TRBV12-4
TGTGCCAGCATTAGACAGGGATCCTCCTACGAGCAGTACTTC	CASIRQGSSYEQYF	-	TRBJ2-7	TRBD1	TRBV6-5
TGTGCCAGCAGCGAGACGGGACTAGCGGGGACCCATGCTGGGGAGCTGTTTTTT	CASSETGLAGTHAGELFF	many	TRBJ2-2	TRBD2	TRBV9
TGTGCCAGCATACAGTGGACTGCCACTGAAGCTTTCTTT	CASIQWTATEAFF	-	TRBJ1-1	-	TRBV28
TGTGCCAGCAGTTTATCCACAGGTAGCAATCAGCCCCAGCATTTT	CASSLSTGSNQPQHF	-	TRBJ1-5	-	TRBV28
TGTGCCAGCAGCCACAGAGCGGGAGGGGTTCAAGAGACCCAGTACTTC	CASSHRAGGVQETQYF	many	TRBJ2-5	TRBD2	TRBV7-8
TGTGCCAGCAGCCCTAGCGGGGGGGGGCCAGCGGACATTCAGTACTTC	CASSPSGGGPADIQYF	medium-sized	TRBJ2-4	TRBD2	TRBV12-3/TRBV12-4
TGTGCCAGCTCACCATCCTATTCTCCGTTGGGGAGCGGAGACTACGAGCAGTACTTC	CASSPSYSPLGSGDYEQYF	many	TRBJ2-7	-	TRBV18
TGTGCCAGCAGTCGGGGGGGGGTTGTGAACACTGAAGCTTTCTTT	CASSRGGVVNTEAFF	many	TRBJ1-1	-	TRBV27
TGTGCCAGCAGTCCCGCGGACTCCTACGAGCAGTACTTC	CASSPADSYEQYF	many	TRBJ2-7	-	TRBV28
TGTGCCAGCAGCCAACAACGCCCGGGGGTACCTATGAACACTGAAGCTTTCTTT	CASSQQRPGVPMNTEAFF	many	TRBJ1-1	-	TRBV7-8
TGTGCCAGCAGCCCGACAGGGGGCGCAACTAGCGGGGCCAGCTCCTACGAGCAGTACTTC	CASSPTGGATSGASSYEQYF	-	TRBJ2-7	-	TRBV13
TGTGCCAGTAGTATCGCGTCGCCGGGACAGGGGAACACTGAAGCTTTCTTT	CASSIASPGQGNTEAFF	many	TRBJ1-1	TRBD1	TRBV19
TGTGCCAGCAGGGAAGGAGGGGGGTACGGGGAGCTGTTTTTT	CASREGGGYGELFF	many	TRBJ2-2	-	TRBV7-2
TGTGCCAGCTCACAACAAGATTCTGGAAACACCATATATTTT	CASSQQDSGNTIYF	many	TRBJ1-3	-	TRBV18
TGTGCCAGCAGCTCCCAACGGGATGAGACCCAGTACTTC	CASSSQRDETQYF	many	TRBJ2-5	-	TRBV7-3
TGTGCCAGCAGTTTGGTACCCCCCTACGAGCAGTACTTC	CASSLVPPYEQYF	many	TRBJ2-7	-	TRBV28
TGTGCCAGCAGATCTGGAGGAGCCCTGGGACAGCCCCAGCATTTT	CASRSGGALGQPQHF	once	TRBJ1-5	-	TRBV7-8